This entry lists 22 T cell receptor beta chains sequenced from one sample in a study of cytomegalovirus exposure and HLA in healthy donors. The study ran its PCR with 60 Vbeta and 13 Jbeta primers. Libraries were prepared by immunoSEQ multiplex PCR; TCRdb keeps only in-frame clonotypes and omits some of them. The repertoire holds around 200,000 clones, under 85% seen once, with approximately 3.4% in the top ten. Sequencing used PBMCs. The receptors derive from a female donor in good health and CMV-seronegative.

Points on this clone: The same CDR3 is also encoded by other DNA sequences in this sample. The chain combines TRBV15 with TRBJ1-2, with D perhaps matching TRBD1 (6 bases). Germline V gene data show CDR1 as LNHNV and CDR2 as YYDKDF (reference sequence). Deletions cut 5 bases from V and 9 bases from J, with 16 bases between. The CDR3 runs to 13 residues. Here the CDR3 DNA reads TGTGCCACCAGCCGAAGACAGGTTGAGCGCTACACCTTC. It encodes CATSRRQVERYTF.

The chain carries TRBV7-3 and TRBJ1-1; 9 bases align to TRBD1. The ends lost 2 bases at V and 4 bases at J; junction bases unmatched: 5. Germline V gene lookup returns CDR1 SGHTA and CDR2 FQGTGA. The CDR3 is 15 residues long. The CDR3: CASSLPDRGITEAFF. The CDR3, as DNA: TGTGCCAGCAGCTTACCGGACAGGGGAATCACTGAAGCTTTCTTT.

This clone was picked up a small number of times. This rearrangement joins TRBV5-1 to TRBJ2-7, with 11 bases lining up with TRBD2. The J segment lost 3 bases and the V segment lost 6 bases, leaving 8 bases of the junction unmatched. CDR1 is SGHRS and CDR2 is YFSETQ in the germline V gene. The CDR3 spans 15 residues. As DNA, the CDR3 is TGCGCCAGCACGCCAGGGACTAGCGGTTTCTACGAGCAGTACTTC. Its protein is CASTPGTSGFYEQYF.

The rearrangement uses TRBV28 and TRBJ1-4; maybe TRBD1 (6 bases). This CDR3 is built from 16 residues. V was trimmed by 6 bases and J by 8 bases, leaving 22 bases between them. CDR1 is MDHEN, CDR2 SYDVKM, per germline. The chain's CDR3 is CASSYPGGAIREKLFF. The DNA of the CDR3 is TGTGCCAGCAGCTATCCCGGGGGGGCGATTAGGGAAAAACTGTTTTTT.

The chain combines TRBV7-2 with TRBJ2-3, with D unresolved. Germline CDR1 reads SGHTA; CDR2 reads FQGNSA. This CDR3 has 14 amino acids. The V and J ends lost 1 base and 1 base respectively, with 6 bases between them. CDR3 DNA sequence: TGTGCCAGCAGCTTAGTTGCGCGCACAGATACGCAGTATTTT. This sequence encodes CASSLVARTDTQYF.

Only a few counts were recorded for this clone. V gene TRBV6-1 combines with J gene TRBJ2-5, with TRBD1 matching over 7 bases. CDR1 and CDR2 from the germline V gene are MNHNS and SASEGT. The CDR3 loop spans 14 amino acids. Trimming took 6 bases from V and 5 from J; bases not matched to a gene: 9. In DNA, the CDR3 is TGTGCCAGCAGCGCTCAAAGGGGGCGGGAGACCCAGTACTTC. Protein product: CASSAQRGRETQYF.

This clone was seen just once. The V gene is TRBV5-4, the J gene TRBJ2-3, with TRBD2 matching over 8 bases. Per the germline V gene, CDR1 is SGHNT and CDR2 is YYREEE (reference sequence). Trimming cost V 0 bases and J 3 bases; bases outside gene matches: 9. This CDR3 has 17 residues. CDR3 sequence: CASSLVAGMVGTDTQYF. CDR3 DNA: TGTGCCAGCAGCTTGGTAGCGGGAATGGTGGGGACAGATACGCAGTATTTT.

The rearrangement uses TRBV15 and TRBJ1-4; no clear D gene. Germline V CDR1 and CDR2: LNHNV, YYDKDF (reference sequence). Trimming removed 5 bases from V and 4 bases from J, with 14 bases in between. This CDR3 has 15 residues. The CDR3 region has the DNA TGTGCCACCAGCCCAGATGGGCAGCTTAATGAAAAACTGTTTTTT. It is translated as CATSPDGQLNEKLFF.

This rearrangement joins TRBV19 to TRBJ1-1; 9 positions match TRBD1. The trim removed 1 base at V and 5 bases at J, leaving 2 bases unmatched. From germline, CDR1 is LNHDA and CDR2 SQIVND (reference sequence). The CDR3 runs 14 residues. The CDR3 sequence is CASSIGDRVTEAFF. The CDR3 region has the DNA TGTGCCAGTAGTATAGGGGACAGGGTGACTGAAGCTTTCTTT.

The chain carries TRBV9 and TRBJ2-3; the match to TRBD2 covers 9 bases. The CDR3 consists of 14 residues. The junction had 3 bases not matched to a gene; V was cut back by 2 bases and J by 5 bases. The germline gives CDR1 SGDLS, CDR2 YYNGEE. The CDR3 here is CASSVYSGRDTQYF. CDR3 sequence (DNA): TGTGCCAGCAGCGTCTATAGCGGGAGAGATACGCAGTATTTT. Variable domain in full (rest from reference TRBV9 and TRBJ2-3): DSGVTQTPKHLITATGQRVTLRCSPRSGDLSVYWYQQSLDQGLQFLIQYYNGEERAKGNILERFSAQQFPDLHSELNLSSLELGDSALYFCASSVYSGRDTQYFGPGTRLTVL.

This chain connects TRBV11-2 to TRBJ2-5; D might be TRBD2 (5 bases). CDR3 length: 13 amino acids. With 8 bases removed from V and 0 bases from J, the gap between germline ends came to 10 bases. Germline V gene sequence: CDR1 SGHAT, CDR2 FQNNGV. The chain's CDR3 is CASSPGDQETQYF. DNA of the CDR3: TGTGCCAGCTCCCCCGGGGACCAAGAGACCCAGTACTTC. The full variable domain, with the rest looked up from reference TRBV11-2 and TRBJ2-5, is EAGVAQSPRYKIIEKRQSVAFWCNPISGHATLYWYQQILGQGPKLLIQFQNNGVVDDSQLPKDRFSAERLKGVDSTLKIQPAKLEDSAVYLCASSPGDQETQYFGPGTRLLVL.

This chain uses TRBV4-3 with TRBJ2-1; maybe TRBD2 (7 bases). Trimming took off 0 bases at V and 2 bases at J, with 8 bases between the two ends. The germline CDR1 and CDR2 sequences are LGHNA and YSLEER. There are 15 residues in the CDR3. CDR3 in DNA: TGCGCCAGCAGCCAAGAGGGGGGGCCCTACAATGAGCAGTTCTTC. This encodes CASSQEGGPYNEQFF.

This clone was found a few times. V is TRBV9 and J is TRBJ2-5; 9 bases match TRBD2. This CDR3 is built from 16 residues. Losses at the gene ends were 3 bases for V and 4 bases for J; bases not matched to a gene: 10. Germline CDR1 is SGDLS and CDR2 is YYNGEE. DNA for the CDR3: TGTGCCAGCAGCGGGGATAGCGGGGGCCCGCGAGAGACCCAGTACTTC. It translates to CASSGDSGGPRETQYF.

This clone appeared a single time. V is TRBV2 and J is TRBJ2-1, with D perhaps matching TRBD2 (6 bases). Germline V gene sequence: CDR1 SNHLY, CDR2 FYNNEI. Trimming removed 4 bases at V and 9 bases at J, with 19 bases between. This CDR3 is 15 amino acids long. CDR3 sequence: CASSGGTPLEGEQFF. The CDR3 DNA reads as TGTGCCAGCAGTGGCGGGACCCCCCTCGAGGGTGAGCAGTTCTTC. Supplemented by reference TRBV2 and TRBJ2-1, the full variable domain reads EPEVTQTPSHQVTQMGQEVILRCVPISNHLYFYWYRQILGQKVEFLVSFYNNEISEKSEIFDDQFSVERPDGSNFTLKIRSTKLEDSAMYFCASSGGTPLEGEQFFGPGTRLTVL.

The CDR3 bases are TGTGCCAGCAGCCCGGACAGGGGATGGTACGAGCAGTACTTC. It translates to CASSPDRGWYEQYF. The chain has TRBV4-2 and TRBJ2-7; 9 bases match TRBD1. The V gene end was trimmed by 4 bases and the J gene end by 4 bases; junction bases not matched to a gene: 5. Germline assignment: CDR1 LGHNA and CDR2 YNFKEQ. The CDR3 sequence is 14 residues long.

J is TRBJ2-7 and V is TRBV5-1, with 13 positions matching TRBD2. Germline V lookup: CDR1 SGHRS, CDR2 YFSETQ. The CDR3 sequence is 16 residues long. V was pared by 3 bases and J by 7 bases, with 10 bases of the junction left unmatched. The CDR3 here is CASSSGLAGAMGEQYF. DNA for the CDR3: TGCGCCAGCAGCTCCGGACTAGCGGGAGCGATGGGAGAGCAGTACTTC.

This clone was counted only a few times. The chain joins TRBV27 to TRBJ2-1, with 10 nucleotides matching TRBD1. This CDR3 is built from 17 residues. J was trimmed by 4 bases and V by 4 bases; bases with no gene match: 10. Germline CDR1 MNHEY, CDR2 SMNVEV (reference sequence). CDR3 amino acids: CASSWPDSGQGYNEQFF. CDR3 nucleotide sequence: TGTGCCAGCAGTTGGCCGGATTCGGGACAGGGGTACAATGAGCAGTTCTTC.

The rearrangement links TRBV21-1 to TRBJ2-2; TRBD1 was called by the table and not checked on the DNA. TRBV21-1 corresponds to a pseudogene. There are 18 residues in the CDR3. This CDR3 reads CASSKEFLAQGDTGELFF. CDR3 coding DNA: TGTGCCAGCAGCAAAGAGTTTCTAGCGCAGGGGGACACCGGGGAGCTGTTTTTT.

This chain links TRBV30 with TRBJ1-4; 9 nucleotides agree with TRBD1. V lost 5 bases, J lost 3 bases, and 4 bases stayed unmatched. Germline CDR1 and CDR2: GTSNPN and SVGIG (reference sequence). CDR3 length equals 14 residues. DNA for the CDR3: TGTGCCTGGGAGTACAGGGGGCCTAATGAAAAACTGTTTTTT. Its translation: CAWEYRGPNEKLFF.

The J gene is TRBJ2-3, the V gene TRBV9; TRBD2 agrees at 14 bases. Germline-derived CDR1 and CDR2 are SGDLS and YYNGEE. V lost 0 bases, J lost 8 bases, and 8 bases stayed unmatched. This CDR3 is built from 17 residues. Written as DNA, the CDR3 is TGTGCCAGCAGCGTAGCGGGACTAGCGGGGGACTTTTTTACGCAGTATTTT. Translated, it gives CASSVAGLAGDFFTQYF.

This chain's CDR3 is CASQGQGTYEQYF. CDR3 coding DNA: TGTGCCAGCCAGGGACAGGGGACCTACGAGCAGTACTTC. The gene calls are TRBV2 and TRBJ2-7; the match to TRBD1 covers 10 bases. Germline values: CDR1 SNHLY, CDR2 FYNNEI. The CDR3 is 13 amino acids. J gave up 2 bases and V 8 bases, and 3 bases lay outside the gene matches.

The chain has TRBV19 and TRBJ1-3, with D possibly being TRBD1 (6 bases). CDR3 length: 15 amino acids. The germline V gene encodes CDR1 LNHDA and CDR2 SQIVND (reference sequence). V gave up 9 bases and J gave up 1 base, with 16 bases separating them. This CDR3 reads CASSDRSISGNTIYF. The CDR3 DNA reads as TGTGCCAGCTCCGACAGGTCTATTTCTGGAAACACCATATATTTT.